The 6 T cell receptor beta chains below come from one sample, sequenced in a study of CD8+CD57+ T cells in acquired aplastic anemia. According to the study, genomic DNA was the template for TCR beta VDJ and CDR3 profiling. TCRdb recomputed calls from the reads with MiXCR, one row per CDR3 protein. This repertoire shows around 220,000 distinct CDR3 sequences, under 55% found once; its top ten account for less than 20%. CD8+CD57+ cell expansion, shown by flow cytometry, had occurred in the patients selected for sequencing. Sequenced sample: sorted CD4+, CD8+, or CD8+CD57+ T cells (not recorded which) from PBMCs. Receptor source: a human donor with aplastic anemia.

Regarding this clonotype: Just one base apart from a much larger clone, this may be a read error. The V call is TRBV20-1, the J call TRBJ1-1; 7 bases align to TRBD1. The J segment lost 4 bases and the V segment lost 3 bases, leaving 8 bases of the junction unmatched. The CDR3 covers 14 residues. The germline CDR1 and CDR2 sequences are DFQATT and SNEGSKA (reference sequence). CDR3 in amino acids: CSASAHQGGTEAFF. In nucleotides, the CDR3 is TGCAGTGCTAGTGCTCACCAGGGGGGCACTGAAGCTTTCTTT.

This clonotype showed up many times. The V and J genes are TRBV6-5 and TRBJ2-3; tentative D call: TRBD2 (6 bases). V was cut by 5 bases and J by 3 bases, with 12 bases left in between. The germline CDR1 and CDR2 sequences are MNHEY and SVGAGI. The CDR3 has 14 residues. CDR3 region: CASSAIGGTDTQYF. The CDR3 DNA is TGTGCCAGCAGTGCCATCGGAGGGACAGATACGCAGTATTTT.

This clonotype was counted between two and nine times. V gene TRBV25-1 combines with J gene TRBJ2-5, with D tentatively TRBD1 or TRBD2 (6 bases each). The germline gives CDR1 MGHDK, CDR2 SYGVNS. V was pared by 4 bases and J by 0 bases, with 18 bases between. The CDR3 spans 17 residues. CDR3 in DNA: TGTGCCAGCAGTGCCCTAAGGGGGGAATCGTACCAAGAGACCCAGTACTTC. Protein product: CASSALRGESYQETQYF.

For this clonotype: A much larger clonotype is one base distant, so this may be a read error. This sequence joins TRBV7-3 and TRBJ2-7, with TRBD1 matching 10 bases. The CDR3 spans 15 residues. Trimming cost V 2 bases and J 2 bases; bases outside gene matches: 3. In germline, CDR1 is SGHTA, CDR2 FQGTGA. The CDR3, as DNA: TGTGCCAGCAGCTTATGGACAGGGGGTGCCTACGAGCAGTACTTC. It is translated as CASSLWTGGAYEQYF. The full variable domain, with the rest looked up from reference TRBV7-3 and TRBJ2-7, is GAGVSQTPSNKVTEKGKYVELRCDPISGHTALYWYRQSLGQGPEFLIYFQGTGAADDSGLPNDRFFAVRPEGSVSTLKIQRTERGDSAVYLCASSLWTGGAYEQYFGPGTRLTVT.

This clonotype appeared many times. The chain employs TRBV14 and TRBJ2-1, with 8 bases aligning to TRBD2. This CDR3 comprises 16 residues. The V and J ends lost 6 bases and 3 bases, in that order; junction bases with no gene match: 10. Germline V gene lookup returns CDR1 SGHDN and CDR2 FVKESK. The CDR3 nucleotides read TGTGCCAGCAGTCCTCCCGGGACTAGAAGCTACAATGAGCAGTTCTTC. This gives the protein CASSPPGTRSYNEQFF.

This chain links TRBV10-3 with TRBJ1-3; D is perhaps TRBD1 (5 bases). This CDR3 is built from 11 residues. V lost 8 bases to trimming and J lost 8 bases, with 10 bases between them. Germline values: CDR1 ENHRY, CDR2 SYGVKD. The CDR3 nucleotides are TGTGCCATCGGGGGGGAGGACACCATATATTTT. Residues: CAIGGEDTIYF.